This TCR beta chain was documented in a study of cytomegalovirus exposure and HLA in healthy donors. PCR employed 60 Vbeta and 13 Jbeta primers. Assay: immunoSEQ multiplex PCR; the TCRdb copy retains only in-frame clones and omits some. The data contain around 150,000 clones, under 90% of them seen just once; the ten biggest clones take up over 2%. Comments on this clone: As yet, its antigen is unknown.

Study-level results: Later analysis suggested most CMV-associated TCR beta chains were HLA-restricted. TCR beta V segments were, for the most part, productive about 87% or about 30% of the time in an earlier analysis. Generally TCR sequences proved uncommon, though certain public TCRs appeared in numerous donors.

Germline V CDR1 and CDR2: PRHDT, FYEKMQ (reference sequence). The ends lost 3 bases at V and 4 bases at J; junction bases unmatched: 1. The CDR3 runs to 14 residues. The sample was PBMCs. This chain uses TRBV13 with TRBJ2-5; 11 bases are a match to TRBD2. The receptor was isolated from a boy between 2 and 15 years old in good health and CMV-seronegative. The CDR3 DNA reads TGTGCCAGCAGCTTGGGACTAGCGGTAGAGACCCAGTACTTC. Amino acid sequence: CASSLGLAVETQYF.